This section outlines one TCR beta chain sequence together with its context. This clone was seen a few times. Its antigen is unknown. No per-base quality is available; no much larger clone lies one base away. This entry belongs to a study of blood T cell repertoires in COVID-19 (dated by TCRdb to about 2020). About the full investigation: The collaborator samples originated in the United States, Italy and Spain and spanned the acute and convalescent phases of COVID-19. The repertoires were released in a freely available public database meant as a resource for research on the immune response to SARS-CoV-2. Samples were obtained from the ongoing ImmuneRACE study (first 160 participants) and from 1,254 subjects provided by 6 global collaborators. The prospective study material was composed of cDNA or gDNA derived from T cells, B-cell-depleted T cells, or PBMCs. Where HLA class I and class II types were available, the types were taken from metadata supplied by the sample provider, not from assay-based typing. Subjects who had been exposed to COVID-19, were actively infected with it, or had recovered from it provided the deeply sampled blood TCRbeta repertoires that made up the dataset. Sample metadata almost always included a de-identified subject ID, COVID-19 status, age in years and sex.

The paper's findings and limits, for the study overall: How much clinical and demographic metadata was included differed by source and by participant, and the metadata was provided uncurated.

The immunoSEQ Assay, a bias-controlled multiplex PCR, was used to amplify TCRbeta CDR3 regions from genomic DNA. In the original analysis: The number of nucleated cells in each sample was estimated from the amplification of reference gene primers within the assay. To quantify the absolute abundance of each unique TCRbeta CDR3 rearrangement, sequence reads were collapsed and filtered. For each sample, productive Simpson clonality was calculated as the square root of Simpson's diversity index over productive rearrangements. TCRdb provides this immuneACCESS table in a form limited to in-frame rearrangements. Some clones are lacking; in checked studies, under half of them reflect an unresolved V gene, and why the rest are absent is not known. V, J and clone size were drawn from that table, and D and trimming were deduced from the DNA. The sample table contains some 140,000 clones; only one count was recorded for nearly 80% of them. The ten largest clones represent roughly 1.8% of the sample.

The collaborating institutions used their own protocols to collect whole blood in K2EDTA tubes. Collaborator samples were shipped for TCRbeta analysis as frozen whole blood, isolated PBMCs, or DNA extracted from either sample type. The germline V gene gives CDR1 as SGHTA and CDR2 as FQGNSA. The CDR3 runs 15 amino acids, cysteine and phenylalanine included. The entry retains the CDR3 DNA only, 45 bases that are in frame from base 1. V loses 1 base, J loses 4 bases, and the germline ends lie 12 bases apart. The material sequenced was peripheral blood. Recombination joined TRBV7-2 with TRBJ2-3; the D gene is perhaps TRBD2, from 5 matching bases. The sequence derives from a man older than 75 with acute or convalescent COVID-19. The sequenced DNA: TGTGCCAGCAGCTTAGTTGGCGGGCTTGCAGATACGCAGTATTTT. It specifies CASSLVGGLADTQYF.